This T cell receptor (beta chain) was sequenced in a study of control samples from healthy donors and cancer patients. The table came from immunoSEQ multiplex PCR; TCRdb's copy has only in-frame clones and leaves some out. Of roughly 190,000 clones in the sample, 91% are singletons; the top ten hold approximately 1.6%. Germline assignment: CDR1 SGHTA and CDR2 FQGTGA. V lost 1 base and J 7 bases, leaving 11 bases between the germline ends. The length of the CDR3 is 13 residues. The source of this sequence is a woman aged 25 to 39 in good health. The sample taken for sequencing was blood. The genes are TRBV7-3 and TRBJ2-7; weak D call: TRBD2 (6 bases). In nucleotides, the CDR3 is TGTGCCAGCAGCTTAAGCAGGGCGGGAGAGCAGTACTTC. Protein: CASSLSRAGEQYF.